Sequencing of this T cell receptor (beta chain) was carried out in a study of T-cell memory formation after mild COVID-19. Study overall: TCR clusters showed largely donor specificity.

In this sample, this clonotype turned up a few times. Trimming took 6 bases from V and 4 from J, leaving 12 bases between them. This CDR3 spans 13 amino acids. Germline V gives CDR1 MNHNS, CDR2 SASEGT. TCRdb ran MiXCR on the 5' RACE reads and lists one entry per CDR3 protein. The data show about half a million distinct CDR3 sequences, 15% to 20% seen once. The TCR was taken from an adult woman who had mild COVID-19 (a few samples of this study predate the infection). Cell type and time point are not known. This chain connects TRBV6-1 to TRBJ1-1; D is ambiguous. The specimen was PBMCs or a T cell subset sorted from them (not recorded which). This CDR3 reads CASRPLSLTEAFF. In DNA form, the CDR3 reads TGTGCCAGCAGGCCACTTTCCCTCACTGAAGCTTTCTTT.